Here is one T cell receptor beta chain with its context. This sample is part of a study of shared clonotypes between healthy human individuals. The CDR3 extends over 17 amino acids. Per germline, CDR1 ENHRY and CDR2 SYGVKD. The junction had 13 bases not matched to a gene; V was cut back by 10 bases and J by 0 bases. TCRdb keeps only in-frame clones here, not all; method: immunoSEQ multiplex PCR. Altogether about 1 million clones are present, about 75% being singletons, with the ten largest covering roughly 1.4%. The chain couples TRBV10-3 to TRBJ2-3; 10 bases are a match to TRBD1. Material: memory CD4+ T cells sorted from blood. This sample's subset: CD45RA-negative fraction. The clonotype originates from a man aged 18 to 29 in good health. The CDR3 DNA reads as TGTGCCAGCTTAGGGGACAGGGGCCCCCTTAGCACAGATACGCAGTATTTT. Its protein is CASLGDRGPLSTDTQYF.